This T cell receptor (beta chain) was captured by sequencing in a study of response to subunit inactivated influenza vaccine. Regarding the study as a whole: The authors offered the suggestion that each seasonal influenza vaccination recruits few new T cells.

This clonotype has at least ten counts. What it recognizes is unknown. The CDR3 is 14 residues long. V lost 6 bases, J lost 5 bases, and 4 bases stayed unmatched. MiXCR, run by TCRdb on the RT-PCR reads, gives a single entry per CDR3 protein. The sample includes over 750,000 distinct CDR3 sequences, about 20% of them seen just once. The TCR comes from a man between 45 and 60 years old who received an inactivated influenza vaccine. The sample was PBMCs from blood, taken approximately 5 days after vaccination. The rearrangement uses TRBV12-3 or TRBV12-4 and TRBJ1-5; 10 nucleotides align to TRBD1. CDR3 coding DNA: TGTGCCAGCAGCTGGGACAGGGGAGATCAGCCCCAGCATTTT. This sequence encodes CASSWDRGDQPQHF.